The T cell receptor beta chain described here comes from a study of shared clonotypes between healthy human individuals. Study overall: A couple of women and a few men aged 18 to 49 made up the donors.

Both subsets, CD45RA+ naive and CD45RA-negative memory, were split from the CD4+ cells. Looked up from germline, CDR1 is SGHNT and CDR2 is YENEEA. Trimming shortened V by 5 bases and J by 5 bases, and 18 bases separated the two germline ends. This CDR3 is built from 15 residues. In the sorted-subset replicate PCRs, approximately 200 ng DNA, around 30,000 T cell genomes, was used. The method was immunoSEQ multiplex PCR; TCRdb's version includes in-frame clones alone and lacks a portion of them. Of 950,000 to 1,100,000 clones listed, about 70% are singletons. The chain is built from TRBV11-3 and TRBJ2-5; D remains ambiguous. This receptor was identified in a man aged 18 to 35 in good health. Sequencing was done on a sample of memory CD4+ T cells sorted from blood. Described subset: CD45RA-negative fraction. The chain's CDR3 is CASSQRATPAETQYF. As DNA, the CDR3 is TGTGCCAGCAGCCAAAGGGCTACCCCCGCCGAGACCCAGTACTTC.